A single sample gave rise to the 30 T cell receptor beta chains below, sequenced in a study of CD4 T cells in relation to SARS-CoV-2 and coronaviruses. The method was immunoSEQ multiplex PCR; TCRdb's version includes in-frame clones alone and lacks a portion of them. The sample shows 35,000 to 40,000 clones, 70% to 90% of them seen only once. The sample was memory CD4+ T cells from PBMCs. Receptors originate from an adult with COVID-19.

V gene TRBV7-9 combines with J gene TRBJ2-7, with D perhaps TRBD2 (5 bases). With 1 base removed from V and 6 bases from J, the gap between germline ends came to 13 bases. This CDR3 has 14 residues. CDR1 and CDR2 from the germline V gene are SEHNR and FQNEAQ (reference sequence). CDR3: CASSLGLAPGEQYF. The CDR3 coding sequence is TGTGCCAGCAGCTTAGGCCTAGCTCCGGGCGAGCAGTACTTC. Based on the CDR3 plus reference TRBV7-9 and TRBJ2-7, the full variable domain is DTGVSQNPRHKITKRGQNVTFRCDPISEHNRLYWYRQTLGQGPEFLTYFQNEAQLEKSRLLSDRFSAERPKGSFSTLEIQRTEQGDSAMYLCASSLGLAPGEQYFGPGTRLTVT.

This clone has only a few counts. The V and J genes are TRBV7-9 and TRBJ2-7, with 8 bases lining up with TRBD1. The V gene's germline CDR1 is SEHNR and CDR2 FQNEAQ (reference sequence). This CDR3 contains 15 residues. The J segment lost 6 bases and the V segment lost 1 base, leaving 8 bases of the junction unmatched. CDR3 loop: CASSLGTGNAVEQYF. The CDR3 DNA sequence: TGTGCCAGCAGCTTAGGGACAGGGAACGCTGTCGAGCAGTACTTC. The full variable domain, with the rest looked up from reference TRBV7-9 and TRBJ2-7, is DTGVSQNPRHKITKRGQNVTFRCDPISEHNRLYWYRQTLGQGPEFLTYFQNEAQLEKSRLLSDRFSAERPKGSFSTLEIQRTEQGDSAMYLCASSLGTGNAVEQYFGPGTRLTVT.

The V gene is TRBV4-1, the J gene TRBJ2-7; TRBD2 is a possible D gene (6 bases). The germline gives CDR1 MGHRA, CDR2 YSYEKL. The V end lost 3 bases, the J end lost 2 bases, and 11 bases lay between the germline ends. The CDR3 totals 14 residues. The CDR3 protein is CASSQRDGTYEQYF. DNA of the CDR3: TGCGCCAGCAGCCAGCGGGACGGAACCTACGAGCAGTACTTC.

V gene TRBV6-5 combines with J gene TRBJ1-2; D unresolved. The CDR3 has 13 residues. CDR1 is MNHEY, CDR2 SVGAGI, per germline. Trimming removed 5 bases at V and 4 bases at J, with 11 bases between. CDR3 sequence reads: CASSPPHRYGYTF. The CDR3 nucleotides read TGTGCCAGCAGTCCCCCCCATCGCTATGGCTACACCTTC.

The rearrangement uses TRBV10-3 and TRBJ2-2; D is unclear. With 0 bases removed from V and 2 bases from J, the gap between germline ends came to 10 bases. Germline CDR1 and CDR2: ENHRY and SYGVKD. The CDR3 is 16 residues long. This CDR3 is CAISESHNLNTGELFF. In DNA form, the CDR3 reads TGTGCCATCAGTGAGTCACACAATTTAAACACCGGGGAGCTGTTTTTT.

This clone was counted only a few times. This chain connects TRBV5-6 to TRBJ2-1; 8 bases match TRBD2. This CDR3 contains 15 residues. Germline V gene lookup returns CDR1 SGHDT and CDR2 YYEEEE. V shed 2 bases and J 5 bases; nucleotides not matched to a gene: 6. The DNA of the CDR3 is TGTGCCAGCAGCTTAATACTAGCGGAGAACAATGAGCAGTTCTTC. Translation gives CASSLILAENNEQFF.

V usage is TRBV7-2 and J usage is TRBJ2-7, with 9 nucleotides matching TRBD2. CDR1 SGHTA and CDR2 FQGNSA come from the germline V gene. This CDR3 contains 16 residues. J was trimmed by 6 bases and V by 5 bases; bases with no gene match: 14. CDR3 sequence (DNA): TGTGCCAGCAGCCTCCGGGCGGCTAGCGGGATCAGCGAGCAGTACTTC. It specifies CASSLRAASGISEQYF.

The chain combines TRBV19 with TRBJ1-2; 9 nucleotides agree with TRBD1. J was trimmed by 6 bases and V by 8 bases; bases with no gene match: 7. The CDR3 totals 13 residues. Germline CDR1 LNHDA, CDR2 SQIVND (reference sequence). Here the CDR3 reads CASRDRVGDGYTF. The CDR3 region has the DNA TGTGCCAGTCGGGACAGGGTTGGGGATGGCTACACCTTC.

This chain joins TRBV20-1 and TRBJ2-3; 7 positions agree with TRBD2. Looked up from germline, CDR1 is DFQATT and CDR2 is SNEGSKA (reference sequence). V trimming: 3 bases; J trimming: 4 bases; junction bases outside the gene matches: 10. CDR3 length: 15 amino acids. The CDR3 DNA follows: TGCAGTGCTAGTAGGGCGGGAGAGGGGTCAGATACGCAGTATTTT. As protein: CSASRAGEGSDTQYF.

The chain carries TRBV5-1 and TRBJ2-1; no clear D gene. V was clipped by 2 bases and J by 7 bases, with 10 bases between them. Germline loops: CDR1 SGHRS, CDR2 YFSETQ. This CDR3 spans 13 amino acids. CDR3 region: CASSFMVGNEQFF. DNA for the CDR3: TGCGCCAGCAGCTTTATGGTCGGGAATGAGCAGTTCTTC.

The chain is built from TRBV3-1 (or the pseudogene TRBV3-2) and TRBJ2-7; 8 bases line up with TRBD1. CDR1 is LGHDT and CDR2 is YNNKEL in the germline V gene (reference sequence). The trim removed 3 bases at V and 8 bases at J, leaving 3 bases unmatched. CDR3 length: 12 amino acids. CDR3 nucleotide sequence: TGTGCCAGCAGCCAGGACAGGGTTAAGCAGTACTTC. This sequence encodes CASSQDRVKQYF.

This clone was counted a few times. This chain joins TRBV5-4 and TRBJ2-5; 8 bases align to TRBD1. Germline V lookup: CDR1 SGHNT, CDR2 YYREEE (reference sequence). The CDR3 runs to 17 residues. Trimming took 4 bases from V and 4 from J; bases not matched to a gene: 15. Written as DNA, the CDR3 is TGTGCCAGCAGCAACAGACGACAGGGGACGGTTGGAGAGACCCAGTACTTC. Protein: CASSNRRQGTVGETQYF.

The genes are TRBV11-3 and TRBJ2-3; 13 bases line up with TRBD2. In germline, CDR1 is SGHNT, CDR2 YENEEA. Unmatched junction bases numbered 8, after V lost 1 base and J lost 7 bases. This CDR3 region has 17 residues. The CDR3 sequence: CASSLAGTSGTQNTQYF. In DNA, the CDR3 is TGTGCCAGCAGCTTAGCCGGGACTAGCGGGACTCAGAATACGCAGTATTTT.

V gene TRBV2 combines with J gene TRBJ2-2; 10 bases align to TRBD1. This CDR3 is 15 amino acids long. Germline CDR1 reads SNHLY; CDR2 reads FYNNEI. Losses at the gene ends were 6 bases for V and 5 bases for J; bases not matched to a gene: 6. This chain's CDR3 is CASSGQGDSTGELFF. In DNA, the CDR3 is TGTGCCAGCAGCGGACAGGGGGACTCTACCGGGGAGCTGTTTTTT.

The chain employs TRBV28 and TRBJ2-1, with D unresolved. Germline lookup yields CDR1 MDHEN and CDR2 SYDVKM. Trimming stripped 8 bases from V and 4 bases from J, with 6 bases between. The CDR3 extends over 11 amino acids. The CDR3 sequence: CASLFYNEQFF. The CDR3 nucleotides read TGTGCCAGCCTATTTTACAATGAGCAGTTCTTC.

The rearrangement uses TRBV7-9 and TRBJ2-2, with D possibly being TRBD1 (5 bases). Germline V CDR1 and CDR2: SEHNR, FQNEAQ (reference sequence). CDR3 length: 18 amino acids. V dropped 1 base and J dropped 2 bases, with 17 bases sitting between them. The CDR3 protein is CASSLGLSRGTNTGELFF. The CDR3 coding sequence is TGTGCCAGCAGCTTAGGTTTGAGTAGGGGAACCAACACCGGGGAGCTGTTTTTT.

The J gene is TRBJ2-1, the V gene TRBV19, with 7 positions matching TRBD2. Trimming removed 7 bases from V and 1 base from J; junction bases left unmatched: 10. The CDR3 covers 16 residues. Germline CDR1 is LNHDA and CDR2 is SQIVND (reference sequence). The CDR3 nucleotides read TGTGCCAGTACCTCTGCCGGGACTACATCCTACAATGAGCAGTTCTTC. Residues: CASTSAGTTSYNEQFF.

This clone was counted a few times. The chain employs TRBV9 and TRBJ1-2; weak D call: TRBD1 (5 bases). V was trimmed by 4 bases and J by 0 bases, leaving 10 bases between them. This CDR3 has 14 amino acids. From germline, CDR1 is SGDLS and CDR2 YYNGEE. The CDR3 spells CASSPWGANYGYTF. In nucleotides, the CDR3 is TGTGCCAGCAGCCCTTGGGGGGCTAACTATGGCTACACCTTC.

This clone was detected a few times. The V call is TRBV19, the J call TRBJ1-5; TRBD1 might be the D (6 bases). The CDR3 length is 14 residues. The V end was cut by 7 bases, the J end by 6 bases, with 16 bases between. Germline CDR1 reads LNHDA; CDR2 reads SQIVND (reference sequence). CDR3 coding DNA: TGTGCCAGTACCTCCGGGACAAGGCTTCAGCCCCAGCATTTT. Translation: CASTSGTRLQPQHF.

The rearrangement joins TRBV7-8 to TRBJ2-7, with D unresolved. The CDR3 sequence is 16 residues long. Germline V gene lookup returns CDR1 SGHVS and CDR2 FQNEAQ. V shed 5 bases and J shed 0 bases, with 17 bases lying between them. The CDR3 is CASSPRRARSSYEQYF. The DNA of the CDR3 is TGTGCCAGCAGCCCCAGAAGGGCTAGGAGCTCCTACGAGCAGTACTTC.

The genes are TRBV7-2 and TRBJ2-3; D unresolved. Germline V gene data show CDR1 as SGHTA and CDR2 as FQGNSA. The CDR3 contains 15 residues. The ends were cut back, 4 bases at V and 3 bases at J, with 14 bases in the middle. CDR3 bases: TGTGCCAGCAGCTCCTCTCGGGTTGAAACAGATACGCAGTATTTT. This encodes CASSSSRVETDTQYF. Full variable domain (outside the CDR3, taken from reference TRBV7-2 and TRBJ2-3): GAGVSQSPSNKVTEKGKDVELRCDPISGHTALYWYRQSLGQGLEFLIYFQGNSAPDKSGLPSDRFSAERTGGSVSTLTIQRTQQEDSAVYLCASSSSRVETDTQYFGPGTRLTVL.

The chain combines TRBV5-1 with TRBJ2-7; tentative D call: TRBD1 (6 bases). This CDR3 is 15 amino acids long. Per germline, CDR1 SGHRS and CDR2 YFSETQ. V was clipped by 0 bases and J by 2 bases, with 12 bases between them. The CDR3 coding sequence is TGCGCCAGCAGCTTGGACCCAGGGGTAACCTACGAGCAGTACTTC. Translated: CASSLDPGVTYEQYF.

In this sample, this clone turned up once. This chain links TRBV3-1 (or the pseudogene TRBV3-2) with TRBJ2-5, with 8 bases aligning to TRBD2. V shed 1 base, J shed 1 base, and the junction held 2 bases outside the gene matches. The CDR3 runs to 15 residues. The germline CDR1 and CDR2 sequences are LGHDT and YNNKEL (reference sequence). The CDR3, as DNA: TGTGCCAGCAGCCAAGCGGGAGGGTTCCAAGAGACCCAGTACTTC. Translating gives CASSQAGGFQETQYF.

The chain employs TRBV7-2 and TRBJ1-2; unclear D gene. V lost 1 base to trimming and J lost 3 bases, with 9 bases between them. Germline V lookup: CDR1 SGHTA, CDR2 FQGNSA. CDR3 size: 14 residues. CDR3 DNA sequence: TGTGCCAGCAGCTTAGGACCCGCTGACTATGGCTACACCTTC. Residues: CASSLGPADYGYTF. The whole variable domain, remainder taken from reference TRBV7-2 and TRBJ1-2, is GAGVSQSPSNKVTEKGKDVELRCDPISGHTALYWYRQSLGQGLEFLIYFQGNSAPDKSGLPSDRFSAERTGGSVSTLTIQRTQQEDSAVYLCASSLGPADYGYTFGSGTRLTVV.

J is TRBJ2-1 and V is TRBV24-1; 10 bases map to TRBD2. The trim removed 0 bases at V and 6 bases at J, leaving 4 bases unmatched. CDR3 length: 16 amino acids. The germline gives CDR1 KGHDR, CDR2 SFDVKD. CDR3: CATSDLPAGGLNEQFF. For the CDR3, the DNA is TGTGCCACCAGTGATTTGCCAGCGGGAGGGCTCAATGAGCAGTTCTTC.

CDR3 coding DNA: TGTGCCAGCAGTGAGGACAGGGGATTCGAAAAACTGTTTTTT. Protein product: CASSEDRGFEKLFF. J is TRBJ1-4 and V is TRBV2; 9 positions match TRBD1. The CDR3 totals 14 residues. Looked up from germline, CDR1 is SNHLY and CDR2 is FYNNEI. V lost 3 bases to trimming and J lost 8 bases; unmatched junction nucleotides: 4.

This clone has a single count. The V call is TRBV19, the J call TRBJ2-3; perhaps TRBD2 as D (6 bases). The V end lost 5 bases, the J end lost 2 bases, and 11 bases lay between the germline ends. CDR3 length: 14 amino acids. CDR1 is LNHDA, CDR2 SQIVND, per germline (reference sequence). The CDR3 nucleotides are TGTGCCAGTAGTCCTAGCGTAATCACAGATACGCAGTATTTT. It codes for CASSPSVITDTQYF.

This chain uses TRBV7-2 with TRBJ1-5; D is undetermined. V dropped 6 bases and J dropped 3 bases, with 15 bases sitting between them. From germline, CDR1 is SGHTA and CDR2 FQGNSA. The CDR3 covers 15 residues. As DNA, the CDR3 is TGTGCCAGCAGTACGGGCAGCCAGTTCAATCAGCCCCAGCATTTT. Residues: CASSTGSQFNQPQHF.

The CDR3 loop reads CASRQPNTGELFF. The CDR3 region has the DNA TGTGCCAGCAGACAGCCTAACACCGGGGAGCTGTTTTTT. The chain uses TRBV6-4 and TRBJ2-2, with D unclear. Germline-derived CDR1 and CDR2 are MRHNA and SNTAGT. The CDR3 runs to 13 residues. Trimming stripped 6 bases from V and 2 bases from J, with 7 bases between.

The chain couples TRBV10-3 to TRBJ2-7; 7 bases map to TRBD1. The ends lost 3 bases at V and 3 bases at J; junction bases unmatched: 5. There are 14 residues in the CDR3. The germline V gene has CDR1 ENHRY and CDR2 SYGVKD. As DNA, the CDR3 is TGTGCCATCAGTGACTCGGGACAGAGCTACGAGCAGTACTTC. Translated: CAISDSGQSYEQYF.